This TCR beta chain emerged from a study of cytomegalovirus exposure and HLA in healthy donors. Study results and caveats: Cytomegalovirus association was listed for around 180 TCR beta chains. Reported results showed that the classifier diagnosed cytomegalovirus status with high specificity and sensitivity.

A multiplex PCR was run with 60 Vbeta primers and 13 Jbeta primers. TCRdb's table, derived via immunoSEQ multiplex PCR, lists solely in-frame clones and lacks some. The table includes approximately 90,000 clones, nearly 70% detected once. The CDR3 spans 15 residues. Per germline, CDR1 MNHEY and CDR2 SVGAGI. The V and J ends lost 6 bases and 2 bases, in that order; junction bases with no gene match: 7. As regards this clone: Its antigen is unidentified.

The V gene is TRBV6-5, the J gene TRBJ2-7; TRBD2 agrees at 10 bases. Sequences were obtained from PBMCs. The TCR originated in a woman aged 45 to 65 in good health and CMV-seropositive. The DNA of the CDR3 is TGTGCCAGCAGGTACAGGACTAGCGGCCCCTACGAGCAGTACTTC. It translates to CASRYRTSGPYEQYF.